Following are 15 T cell receptor beta chains from one sample sequenced in a study of T cells in Graves' hyperthyroidism and ophthalmopathy. TCR beta CDR3 sequences were amplified from RNA transcripts. HTBI primers were used for first-round RT-PCR of the TCR CDR3. TCRdb processed the multiplex PCR reads anew with MiXCR; each CDR3 protein has one entry. The sample yields fewer than 450,000 distinct CDR3 sequences, about 17% seen once. The sequenced material came from blood. These receptors came from a young woman with Graves' hyperthyroidism that later progressed to Graves' ophthalmopathy.

This clonotype occurred many times. The chain links TRBV4-2 to TRBJ1-1, with a possible D match to TRBD1 (6 bases). The CDR3 sequence is 12 residues long. The germline V gene encodes CDR1 LGHNA and CDR2 YNFKEQ. V was clipped by 2 bases and J by 13 bases, with 14 bases between them. The CDR3 reads CASSQSPDRGFF. CDR3 bases: TGTGCCAGCAGCCAAAGCCCGGACAGAGGTTTCTTT.

This clonotype was found many times. The J gene is TRBJ1-1, the V gene TRBV11-2; D ambiguous. The CDR3 length is 15 residues. CDR1 SGHAT and CDR2 FQNNGV come from the germline V gene. The V end was cut by 4 bases, the J end by 5 bases, with 17 bases between. CDR3 nucleotides: TGTGCCAGCAGCTCGGGGAGAGGGAAGCGGACTGAAGCTTTCTTT. Protein product: CASSSGRGKRTEAFF.

The sample holds many counts of this clonotype. The CDR3 sequence: CASSLPPASASTDTQYF. Written as DNA, the CDR3 is TGCGCCAGCAGCTTGCCCCCTGCGAGCGCTAGCACAGATACGCAGTATTTT. V usage is TRBV5-1 and J usage is TRBJ2-3; D gene uncertain. The CDR3 length is 17 residues. The germline V and J ends were trimmed by 1 base and 0 bases, with 15 bases remaining between them. Germline V gene lookup returns CDR1 SGHRS and CDR2 YFSETQ.

This chain joins TRBV11-2 and TRBJ2-5; 9 positions agree with TRBD2. Unmatched junction bases numbered 2, after V lost 4 bases and J lost 5 bases. The CDR3 runs to 13 residues. CDR1 SGHAT and CDR2 FQNNGV come from the germline V gene. Here the CDR3 reads CASSWSGGETQYF. Here the CDR3 DNA reads TGTGCCAGCAGCTGGAGCGGGGGGGAGACCCAGTACTTC.

This chain joins TRBV30 and TRBJ1-4, with a possible D match to TRBD1 (5 bases). The V gene lost 2 bases and the J gene lost 8 bases, with 18 bases spanning the gap. The length of the CDR3 is 15 residues. Germline CDR1 reads GTSNPN; CDR2 reads SVGIG (reference sequence). CDR3 in amino acids: CAWSSTGLFQEKLFF. The CDR3, as DNA: TGTGCCTGGAGTTCGACGGGGCTTTTTCAGGAAAAACTGTTTTTT.

This clonotype was detected many times. V usage is TRBV5-1 and J usage is TRBJ1-6; a weak D match, TRBD1 (6 bases). V was shortened by 0 bases and J by 9 bases, with 19 bases between the two germline ends. The V gene's germline CDR1 is SGHRS and CDR2 YFSETQ. CDR3 length: 17 amino acids. The CDR3 loop reads CASSLDAGSGAGSPLHF. The CDR3 DNA reads TGCGCCAGCAGCTTGGATGCGGGCTCGGGGGCCGGTTCACCCCTCCACTTT.

This clonotype was seen repeatedly, ten times or more. The V and J genes are TRBV19 and TRBJ2-1; tentative D call: TRBD1 (6 bases). The V and J ends lost 3 bases and 1 base respectively, with 10 bases between them. CDR3 length equals 15 residues. Germline V CDR1 and CDR2: LNHDA, SQIVND (reference sequence). The CDR3 is CASSIYRDSYNEQFF. The CDR3 coding sequence is TGTGCCAGTAGTATTTACAGGGATTCCTACAATGAGCAGTTCTTC.

In this sample, this clonotype turned up many times. One end of the junction does not line up with germline, which may come from a read error. The chain employs TRBV28 and TRBJ2-3; 8 bases are shared with TRBD2. The germline V gene encodes CDR1 MDHEN and CDR2 SYDVKM. The CDR3 length is 14 residues. CDR3 in amino acids: CASSFGLATDTQYF. The DNA for the CDR3 is TGCGCCAGCAGCTTCGGACTAGCTACAGATACGCAGTATTTT.

Ten or more counts support this clonotype. The CDR3 DNA sequence: TGTGCCAGCAGCCAAGATCTGGCAGATACCACCAACTATGGCTACACCTTC. Its protein is CASSQDLADTTNYGYTF. The chain joins TRBV14 to TRBJ1-2; no reliable D call. CDR3 length: 17 amino acids. V was clipped by 0 bases and J by 2 bases, with 16 bases between them. Germline CDR1 is SGHDN and CDR2 is FVKESK.

This chain links TRBV28 with TRBJ1-6, with D possibly being TRBD1 (6 bases). The V end was cut by 2 bases, the J end by 7 bases, with 12 bases between. The CDR3 contains 15 residues. In germline, CDR1 is MDHEN, CDR2 SYDVKM. CDR3 bases: TGTGCCAGCAGTTTACGCAGGGGACGGAATTCACCCCTCCACTTT. Its protein is CASSLRRGRNSPLHF.

This clonotype was picked up many times. The chain couples TRBV12-3 or TRBV12-4 to TRBJ2-7; a possible D gene is TRBD1 (6 bases). The V end was cut by 10 bases, the J end by 2 bases, with 15 bases between. The CDR3 is 13 amino acids. This CDR3 reads CATSQGHAYEQYF. CDR3 DNA sequence: TGTGCCACCTCGCAGGGACACGCCTACGAGCAGTACTTC.

This clonotype was recorded many times. This chain uses TRBV4-1 with TRBJ1-6, with unresolved D. V was pared by 0 bases and J by 1 base, with 7 bases between. The CDR3 sequence is 16 residues long. The germline CDR1 and CDR2 sequences are MGHRA and YSYEKL. CDR3 bases: TGCGCCAGCAGCCAAGACGGGATTTCCTATAATTCACCCCTCCACTTT. Translated: CASSQDGISYNSPLHF.

The chain recombines TRBV5-1 with TRBJ2-4; a weak D match, TRBD1 (6 bases). CDR1 is SGHRS, CDR2 YFSETQ, per germline. V lost 5 bases and J lost 3, with 12 bases in between. The CDR3 sequence is 14 residues long. The CDR3 coding sequence is TGCGCCAGCAGTCTAGCAGGGGTCAAAAACATTCAGTACTTC. Translating it yields CASSLAGVKNIQYF.

This clonotype was picked up many times. The chain carries TRBV5-4 and TRBJ2-1; D remains ambiguous. CDR1 and CDR2 from the germline V gene are SGHNT and YYREEE (reference sequence). The V end was cut by 0 bases, the J end by 8 bases, with 12 bases between. This CDR3 spans 14 amino acids. CDR3 nucleotides: TGTGCCAGCAGCTTGGGCCGTGATTTGGATGAGCAGTTCTTC. Translation gives CASSLGRDLDEQFF.

The table lists this clonotype with many counts. The chain is built from TRBV7-2 and TRBJ2-2; possible D gene TRBD2, 7 bases. Germline loops: CDR1 SGHTA, CDR2 FQGNSA. V was clipped by 6 bases and J by 0 bases, with 23 bases between them. The CDR3 is 19 amino acids. CDR3 nucleotides: TGTGCCAGCAGAAGGGGGGGAGCCGGACAATACTCGAACACCGGGGAGCTGTTTTTT. Its translation: CASRRGGAGQYSNTGELFF.